This T cell receptor beta chain was found in a study of a mutant IDH1 vaccine in newly diagnosed glioma. About this clone: As yet, its antigen is unknown. The identical CDR3 is also encoded by other nucleotide sequences in the sample.

As to time point: week 5, during vaccination. Every single dose of the vaccine, 300 ug of mutant IDH1 20-mer peptide, came with topical imiquimod. The repertoire was sequenced with immunoSEQ multiplex PCR; TCRdb's copy has only in-frame clones and lacks some. Counted here are about 58,000 clones, about 86% occurring once; the ten biggest clones make up 7.4%. The source was PBMCs, collected from a glioma patient whose treatment included an IDH1 peptide vaccine. The TCR was taken from a woman aged 50 to 60 with glioma.

Here the CDR3 DNA reads TGTGCCAGTAGTATTGGGGGGACAGGGGATTCACCCCTCCACTTT. This gives the protein CASSIGGTGDSPLHF. The genes are TRBV19 and TRBJ1-6, with 10 bases aligning to TRBD1. Germline lookup yields CDR1 LNHDA and CDR2 SQIVND (reference sequence). V was clipped by 3 bases and J by 8 bases; unmatched bases: 4. This CDR3 contains 15 residues.